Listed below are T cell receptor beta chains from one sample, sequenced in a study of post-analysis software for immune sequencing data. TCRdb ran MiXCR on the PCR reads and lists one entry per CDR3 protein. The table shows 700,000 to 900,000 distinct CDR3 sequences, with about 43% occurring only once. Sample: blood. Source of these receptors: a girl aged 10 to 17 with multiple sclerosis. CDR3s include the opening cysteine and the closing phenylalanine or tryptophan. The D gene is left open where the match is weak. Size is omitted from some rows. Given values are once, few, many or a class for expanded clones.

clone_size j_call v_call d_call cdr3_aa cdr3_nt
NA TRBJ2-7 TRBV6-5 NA CASSYSHTGAASYEQYF TGTGCCAGCAGTTACTCTCACACGGGAGCCGCCTCCTACGAGCAGTACTTC
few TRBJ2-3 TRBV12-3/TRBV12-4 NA CASSLISSSSSTDTQYF TGTGCCAGCAGTTTAATCTCCAGCAGCTCTAGCACAGATACGCAGTATTTT
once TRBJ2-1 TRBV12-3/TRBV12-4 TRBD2 CASSPWLGLAGSYNEQFF TGTGCCAGCAGTCCTTGGTTGGGACTAGCGGGTTCCTACAATGAGCAGTTCTTC
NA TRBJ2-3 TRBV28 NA CASSPGPEDTQYF TGTGCCAGCAGTCCGGGTCCGGAGGATACGCAGTATTTT
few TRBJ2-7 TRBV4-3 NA CASSQEAGLGEQYF TGCGCCAGCAGCCAAGAAGCAGGGCTAGGCGAGCAGTACTTC
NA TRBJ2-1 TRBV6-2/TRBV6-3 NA CASSYMGAPRNEQFF TGTGCCAGCAGTTACATGGGGGCCCCTCGCAATGAGCAGTTCTTC
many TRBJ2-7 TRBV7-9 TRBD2 CASSLSGTSGYEQYF TGTGCCAGCAGCCTTTCCGGGACTAGCGGCTACGAGCAGTACTTC
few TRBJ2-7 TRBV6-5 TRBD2 CASSYSASGINYEQYF TGTGCCAGCAGTTACTCGGCTAGCGGGATAAATTACGAGCAGTACTTC
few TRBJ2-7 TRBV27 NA CASSFGLGEQYF TGTGCCAGCAGTTTCGGCCTGGGAGAGCAGTACTTC
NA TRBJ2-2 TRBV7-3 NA CASSLNGAGELFF TGTGCCAGCAGCTTAAATGGCGCCGGGGAGCTGTTTTTT
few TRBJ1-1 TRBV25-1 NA CASSEYGARNTEAFF TGTGCCAGCAGTGAATACGGGGCGCGGAACACTGAAGCTTTCTTT
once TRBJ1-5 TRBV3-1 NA CASSQDASGNQPQHF TGTGCCAGCAGCCAAGATGCCAGCGGCAATCAGCCCCAGCATTTT
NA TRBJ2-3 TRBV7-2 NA CASSKRLGGTDTQYF TGTGCCAGCAGCAAAAGACTAGGGGGTACAGATACGCAGTATTTT
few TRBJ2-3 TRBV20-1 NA CSARDRSVTSTDTQYF TGCAGTGCTAGAGATCGGAGCGTTACTAGCACAGATACGCAGTATTTT
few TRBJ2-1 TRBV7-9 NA CASSPKGPREYNEQFF TGTGCCAGCAGCCCCAAGGGCCCGAGGGAATACAATGAGCAGTTCTTC
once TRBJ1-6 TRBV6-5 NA CASSYRRSPLHF TGTGCCAGCAGTTACCGGCGGTCACCCCTCCACTTT
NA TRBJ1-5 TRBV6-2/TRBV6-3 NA CASTNRGNQPQHF TGTGCCAGCACCAACCGGGGCAATCAGCCCCAGCATTTT
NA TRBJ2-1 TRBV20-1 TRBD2 CSARDGGRAFREQFF TGCAGTGCTAGAGATGGCGGGAGGGCCTTTCGTGAGCAGTTCTTC
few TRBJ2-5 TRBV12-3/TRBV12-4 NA CASSSFSGKRWETQYF TGTGCCAGCAGTTCCTTTTCCGGGAAGCGATGGGAGACCCAGTACTTC
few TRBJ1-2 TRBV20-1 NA CSVRDRDYGYTF TGCAGTGTTCGAGACAGAGACTATGGCTACACCTTC
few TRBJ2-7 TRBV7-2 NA CASSLVSRGLVDEQYF TGTGCCAGCAGCTTAGTAAGCCGGGGTTTGGTTGACGAGCAGTACTTC
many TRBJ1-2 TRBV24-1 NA CATSAGGSPDYGYTF TGTGCCACCAGTGCAGGAGGGAGCCCGGACTATGGCTACACCTTC
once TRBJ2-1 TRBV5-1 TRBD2 CASSPTSGRCDEQFF TGCGCCAGCAGCCCGACTAGCGGGAGATGCGATGAGCAGTTCTTC
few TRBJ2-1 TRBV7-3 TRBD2 CASSVTPGLAVNEQFF TGTGCCAGCAGCGTGACACCGGGACTAGCGGTGAATGAGCAGTTCTTC
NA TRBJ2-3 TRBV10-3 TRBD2 CAISWVSQPAGDPLTDTQYF TGTGCCATCAGCTGGGTGTCGCAACCAGCGGGAGATCCCCTAACAGATACGCAGTATTTT
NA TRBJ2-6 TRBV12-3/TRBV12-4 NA CASSLSPLSGANVLTF TGTGCCAGCAGTTTAAGTCCCTTATCTGGGGCCAACGTCCTGACTTTC
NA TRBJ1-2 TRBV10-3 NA CAISERVQGVNGGYTF TGTGCCATCAGTGAGAGGGTCCAGGGTGTCAACGGTGGCTACACCTTC
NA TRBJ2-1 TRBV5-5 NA CASSLGPRDPYSEQFF TGTGCCAGCAGCTTGGGACCGCGGGACCCCTACAGTGAGCAGTTCTTC
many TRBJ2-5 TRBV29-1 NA CSGRRGLETQYF TGCAGCGGACGCAGGGGATTGGAGACCCAGTACTTC
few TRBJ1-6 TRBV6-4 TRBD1 CASSARQGGSPLHF TGTGCCAGCAGTGCCCGACAGGGGGGTTCACCCCTCCACTTT
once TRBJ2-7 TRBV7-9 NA CTSSRGFETYEQYF TGTACCAGCAGCCGGGGGTTTGAAACCTACGAGCAGTACTTC
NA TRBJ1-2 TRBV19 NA CASAQGSDRYGYTF TGTGCCAGTGCACAGGGAAGCGATCGCTATGGCTACACCTTC